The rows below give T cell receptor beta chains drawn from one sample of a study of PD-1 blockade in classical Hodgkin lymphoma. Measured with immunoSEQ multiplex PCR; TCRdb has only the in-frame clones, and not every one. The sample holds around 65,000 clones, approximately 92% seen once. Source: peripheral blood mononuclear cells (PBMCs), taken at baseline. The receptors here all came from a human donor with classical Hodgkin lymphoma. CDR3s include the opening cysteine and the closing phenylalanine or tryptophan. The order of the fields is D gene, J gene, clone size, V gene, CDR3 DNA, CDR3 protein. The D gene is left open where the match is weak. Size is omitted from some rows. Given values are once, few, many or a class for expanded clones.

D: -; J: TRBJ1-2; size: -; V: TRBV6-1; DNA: TGTGCCAGGGGGGGGAGAGAGTATGGCTACACCTTC; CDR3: CARGGREYGYTF
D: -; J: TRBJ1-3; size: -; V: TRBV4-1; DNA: TGCGCCAGCAGCTTTCAGGAAAGATCTACTGGAAACACCATATATTTT; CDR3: CASSFQERSTGNTIYF
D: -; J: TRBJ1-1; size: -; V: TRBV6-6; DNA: TGTGCCAGCGGCGACACTGAAGCTTTCTTT; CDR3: CASGDTEAFF
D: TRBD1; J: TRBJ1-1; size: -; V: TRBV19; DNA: TGTGCCAGTACAGGGGGTCGGATGAACACTGAAGCTTTCTTT; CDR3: CASTGGRMNTEAFF
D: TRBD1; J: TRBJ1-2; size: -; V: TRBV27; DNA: TGTGCCAGCCGCGGGACAGGTCCTTCTTTTTTTAACTATGGCTACACCTTC; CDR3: CASRGTGPSFFNYGYTF
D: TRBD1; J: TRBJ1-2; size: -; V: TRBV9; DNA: TGTGCCAGCACCAGTCCCGGGACAGGGAACTATGGCTACACCTTC; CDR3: CASTSPGTGNYGYTF
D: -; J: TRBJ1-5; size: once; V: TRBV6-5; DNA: TGTGCCAGCAGCCCCACAGGGTTTCGCAATCAGCCCCAGCATTTT; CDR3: CASSPTGFRNQPQHF
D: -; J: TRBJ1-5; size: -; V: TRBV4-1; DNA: TGCGCCAGCAGCCAAGCGGCTCCGCCCGCTAATCAGCCCCAGCATTTT; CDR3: CASSQAAPPANQPQHF
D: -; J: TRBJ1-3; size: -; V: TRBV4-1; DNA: TGCGCCAGCAGCCAAGGGGTAGTGGGTCTCTCTGGAAACACCATATATTTT; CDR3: CASSQGVVGLSGNTIYF
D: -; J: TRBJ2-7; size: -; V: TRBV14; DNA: TGTGCCAGCAGCCAAGTTGCCCGCTACGAGCAGTACTTC; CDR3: CASSQVARYEQYF
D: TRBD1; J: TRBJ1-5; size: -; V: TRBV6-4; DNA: TGTGCCAGCAGTGAAGAGGCAGGGGGTCAGCCCCAGCATTTT; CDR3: CASSEEAGGQPQHF
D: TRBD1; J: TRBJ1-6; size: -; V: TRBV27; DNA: TGTGCCAGCACCCCCGGGACAGTAGGTTATTCACCCCTCCACTTT; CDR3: CASTPGTVGYSPLHF
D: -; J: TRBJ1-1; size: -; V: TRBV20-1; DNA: TGCAGTGCCGAGCATGTCACTGAAGCTTTCTTT; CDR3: CSAEHVTEAFF
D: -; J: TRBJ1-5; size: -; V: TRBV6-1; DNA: TGTGCCAGCAGTATAACAGACAATCAGCCCCAGCATTTT; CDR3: CASSITDNQPQHF
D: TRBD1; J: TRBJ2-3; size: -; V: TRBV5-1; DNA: TGCGCCAGCAGCCTCGAGGGGACAGTTCCGCAGTATTTT; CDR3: CASSLEGTVPQYF
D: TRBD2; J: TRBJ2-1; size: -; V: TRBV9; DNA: TGTGCCAGCAGCGCTAGCGGGGGGGCCGGTAGTGAGCAGTTCTTC; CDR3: CASSASGGAGSEQFF
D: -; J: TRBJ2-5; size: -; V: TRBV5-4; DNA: TGTGCCAGCAGCTTGCTCCACCAAGAGACCCAGTACTTC; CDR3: CASSLLHQETQYF
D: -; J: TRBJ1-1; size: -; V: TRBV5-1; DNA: TGCGCCAGCAGCTTGGAAAATTTTGGCAACACTGAAGCTTTCTTT; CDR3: CASSLENFGNTEAFF
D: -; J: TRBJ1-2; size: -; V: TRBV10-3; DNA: TGTGCCACAAGTTCATGGCAGCGGGGCTACACCTTC; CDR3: CATSSWQRGYTF
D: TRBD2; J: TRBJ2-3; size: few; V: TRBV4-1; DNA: TGCGCCAGCAGCCAAGGACTAGCGGGGGGACCTCGCACAGATACGCAGTATTTT; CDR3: CASSQGLAGGPRTDTQYF
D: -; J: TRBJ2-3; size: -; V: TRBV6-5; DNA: TGTGCCAGCAGTCGGCGGGATACGCAGTATTTT; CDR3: CASSRRDTQYF
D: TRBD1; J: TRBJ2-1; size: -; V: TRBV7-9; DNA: TGTGCCAGCAGCTTATATACAGGGGATCCTGAGCAGTTCTTC; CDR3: CASSLYTGDPEQFF
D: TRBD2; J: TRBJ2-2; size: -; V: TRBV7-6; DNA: TGTGCCAGCAGCTTTAGCGGGGGGGCCGTCGGGGAGCTGTTTTTT; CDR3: CASSFSGGAVGELFF
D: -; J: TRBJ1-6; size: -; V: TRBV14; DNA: TGTGCCAGCAGCCAACGTACAGATTATAATTCACCCCTCCACTTT; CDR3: CASSQRTDYNSPLHF
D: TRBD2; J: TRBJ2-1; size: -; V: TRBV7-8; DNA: TGTGCCAGCAGCTCGCATTGGACTAGCGGGGGGGATGAGCAGTTCTTC; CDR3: CASSSHWTSGGDEQFF
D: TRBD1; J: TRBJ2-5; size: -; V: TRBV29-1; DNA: TGCAGCGGGACAGGGGATAGTGAGACCCAGTACTTC; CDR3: CSGTGDSETQYF
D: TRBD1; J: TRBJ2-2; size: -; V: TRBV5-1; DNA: TGCGCCAGCAGTTTAACAGGGGACACCGGGGAGCTGTTTTTT; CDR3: CASSLTGDTGELFF
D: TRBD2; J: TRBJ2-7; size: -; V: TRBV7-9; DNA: TGTGCCAGCAGCGCGACTAGCGGGGACCTCTACGAGCAGTACTTC; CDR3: CASSATSGDLYEQYF
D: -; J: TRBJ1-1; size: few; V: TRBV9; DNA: TGTGCCAGCAGCGTATCCAGGGACACTGAAGCTTTCTTT; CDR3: CASSVSRDTEAFF
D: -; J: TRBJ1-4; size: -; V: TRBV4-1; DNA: TGCGCCAGCAGCCCCAGGGTTAATGAAAAACTGTTTTTT; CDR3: CASSPRVNEKLFF
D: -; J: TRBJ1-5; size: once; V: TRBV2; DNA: TGTGCCAGCAATACTAACCTCAGGGGTCAGCCCCAGCATTTT; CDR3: CASNTNLRGQPQHF
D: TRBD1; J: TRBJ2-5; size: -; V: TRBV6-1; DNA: TGTGCCAGCAAACCGGGACAGAGAGAGACCCAGTACTTC; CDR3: CASKPGQRETQYF
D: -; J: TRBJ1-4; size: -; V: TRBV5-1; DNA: TGCGCCAGCAGCTCCTCACCTACGGAAACTAATGAAAAACTGTTTTTT; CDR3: CASSSSPTETNEKLFF
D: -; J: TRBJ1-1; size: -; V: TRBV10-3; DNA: TGTGCCATCAGTGAGTTTACGGAGGTCAACACTGAAGCTTTCTTT; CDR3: CAISEFTEVNTEAFF
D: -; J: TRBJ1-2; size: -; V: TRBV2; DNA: TGTGCCAGCAGGGCTGACTATGGCTACACCTTC; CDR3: CASRADYGYTF
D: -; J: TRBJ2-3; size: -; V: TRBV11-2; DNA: TGTGCCAGCAGCCCGGGGGACCCGGGACGATGGCCAGATACGCAGTATTTT; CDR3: CASSPGDPGRWPDTQYF
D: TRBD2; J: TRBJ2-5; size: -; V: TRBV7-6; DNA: TGTGCCAGCAGCGAACTAGGGAGGGCAGAGACCCAGTACTTC; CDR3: CASSELGRAETQYF
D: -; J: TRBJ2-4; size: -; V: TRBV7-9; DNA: TGTGCCAGCAGCGGGGGGGCTTCTTTAGCCAAAAACATTCAGTACTTC; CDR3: CASSGGASLAKNIQYF
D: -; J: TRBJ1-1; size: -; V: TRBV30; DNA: TGTGTCTGCTGGGGGGGCCTTGAGTGGGACACTGAAGCTTTCTTT; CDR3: CVCWGGLEWDTEAFF
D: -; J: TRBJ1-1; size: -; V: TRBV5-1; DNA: TGCGCCAGCGGGCCAGTTACATTCTCCAACACTGAAGCTTTCTTT; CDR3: CASGPVTFSNTEAFF
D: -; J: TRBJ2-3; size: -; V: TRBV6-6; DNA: TGTGCCAGCACCCCCACATTTGGCACAGATACGCAGTATTTT; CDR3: CASTPTFGTDTQYF
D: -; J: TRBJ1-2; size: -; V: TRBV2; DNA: TGTGCCAGCAGTGATGAGGGTAGGCCAGCCTATGGCTACACCTTC; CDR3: CASSDEGRPAYGYTF
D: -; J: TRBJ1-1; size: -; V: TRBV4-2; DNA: TGTGCCAGCAGCCAAGATGAGGGAGTCGCGGAAGCTTTCTTT; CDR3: CASSQDEGVAEAFF
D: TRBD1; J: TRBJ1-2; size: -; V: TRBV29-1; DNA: TGCAGCGTAGAGACAGGGGCGCATGGCTACACCTTC; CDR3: CSVETGAHGYTF
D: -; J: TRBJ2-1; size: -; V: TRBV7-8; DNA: TGTGCCAGCAGGATTGGGCAGGGGCACAATGAGCAGTTCTTC; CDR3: CASRIGQGHNEQFF
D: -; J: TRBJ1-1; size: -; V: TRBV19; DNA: TGTGCCAGTAGTATAGGCGGTCCGGCCCAAGCTTTCTTT; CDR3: CASSIGGPAQAFF
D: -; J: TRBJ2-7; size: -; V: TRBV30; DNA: TGTGCCTGGAGTGTACAGGGTTGGTACGAGCAGTACTTC; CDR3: CAWSVQGWYEQYF
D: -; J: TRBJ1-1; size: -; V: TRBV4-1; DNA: TGCGCCAGCAGCCAAGATACGGGCCAGGGTGAAGCTTTCTTT; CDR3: CASSQDTGQGEAFF
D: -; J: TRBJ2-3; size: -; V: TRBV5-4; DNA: TGTGCCAGTAAAAACGGAGAAGACATCGATACGCAGTATTTT; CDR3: CASKNGEDIDTQYF
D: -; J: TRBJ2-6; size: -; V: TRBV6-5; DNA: TGTGCCAGCAGTTACTCGGGAGTATCTGGGGCCAACGTCCTGACTTTC; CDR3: CASSYSGVSGANVLTF
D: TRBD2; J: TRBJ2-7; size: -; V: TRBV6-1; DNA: TGTGCCAGCAGTGCTACTAGCGGGGTTTACGAGCAGTACTTC; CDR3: CASSATSGVYEQYF
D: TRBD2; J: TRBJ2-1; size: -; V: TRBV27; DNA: TGTGCCATCTCCCCCGGGACTAGCTCCTACAATGAGCAGTTCTTC; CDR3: CAISPGTSSYNEQFF
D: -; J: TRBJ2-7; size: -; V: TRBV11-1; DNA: TGTGCCAGCAGCTTAGTTAGGACAGCGTCCGAGCAGTACTTC; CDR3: CASSLVRTASEQYF
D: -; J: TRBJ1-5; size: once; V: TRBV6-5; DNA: TGTGCCAGCAGTTCCGGGTTGAGCAATCAGCCCCAGCATTTT; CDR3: CASSSGLSNQPQHF